This TCR beta chain came from a study of response to subunit inactivated influenza vaccine. TCRdb re-analysed the RT-PCR reads in MiXCR, keeping a single row per CDR3 protein. This table has about 310,000 distinct CDR3 sequences, roughly 22% appearing once. This clonotype showed up just a few times. Its specificity is unknown. Study-level results: The authors suggested that few new T cells are recruited per seasonal influenza vaccination.

This CDR3 contains 14 residues. J was trimmed by 5 bases and V by 5 bases; bases with no gene match: 10. Germline CDR1 and CDR2: DFQATT and SNEGSKA (reference sequence). The chain carries TRBV20-1 and TRBJ1-1; 8 nucleotides line up with TRBD1. The receptor was derived from a man aged 45 to 70 who received an inactivated influenza vaccine. The material sequenced was PBMCs from blood, taken less than 22 months after vaccination. CDR3 nucleotide sequence: TGCAGTGCTGACCGTGACAGGGGTTGGACTGAAGCTTTCTTT. It encodes CSADRDRGWTEAFF.